A single T cell receptor (beta chain) is shown here with its context. Its antigen remains unidentified. The data are from a study of cytotoxic CD8 clonotypes in ibrutinib-treated CLL. Study summary: Treatment had run for a median roughly 13 months, range 6 to 36, when response samples were taken. Study conclusions and caveats: Clonotypes that were public were uncommon, and they contracted or stayed stable on treatment.

The ends were cut back, 2 bases at V and 6 bases at J, with 9 bases in the middle. There are 13 residues in the CDR3. In germline, CDR1 is MNHEY, CDR2 SVGAGI. The table came from immunoSEQ multiplex PCR; TCRdb's copy has only in-frame clones and leaves some out. The table lists about 130,000 clones, around three quarters of them singletons. The sample was PBMCs, taken after 12 months of ibrutinib treatment. The rearrangement uses TRBV6-5 and TRBJ2-3; D is unclear. This TCR derives from a human donor with chronic lymphocytic leukemia. The chain's CDR3 is CASSYHPSDTQYF. The CDR3 DNA reads TGTGCCAGCAGTTACCACCCATCCGATACGCAGTATTTT.